What follows are 28 T cell receptor beta chains derived from one specimen sequenced in a study of T cell responses to AZD1222 COVID-19 vaccine. Here immunoSEQ multiplex PCR was the method, and the copy in TCRdb shows in-frame clones only, minus some. The sample lists 150,000 or so clones; approximately 90% were seen once. The material sequenced was peripheral blood, taken 28 days after the second AZD1222 dose. The receptors were gathered from an adult who received the AZD1222 COVID-19 vaccine.

The V and J genes are TRBV3-1 (or the pseudogene TRBV3-2) and TRBJ1-1; D gene uncertain. V gave up 3 bases and J gave up 6 bases, with 20 bases separating them. The CDR3 extends over 16 amino acids. Germline CDR1 reads LGHDT; CDR2 reads YNNKEL (reference sequence). In DNA, the CDR3 is TGTGCCAGCAGCCAGGCGAATGTTGGGGTAGAGGCTGAAGCTTTCTTT. It is translated as CASSQANVGVEAEAFF.

The genes are TRBV6-2 or TRBV6-3 and TRBJ2-7; 11 bases agree with TRBD1. V was pared by 2 bases and J by 5 bases, with 2 bases of the junction left unmatched. Germline lookup yields CDR1 MNHEY and CDR2 SVGEGT. This CDR3 is 14 amino acids long. CDR3 DNA: TGTGCCAGCAGTTACGGACAGGGGGCGAACGAGCAGTACTTC. Protein sequence: CASSYGQGANEQYF.

This clone was detected once. This sequence joins TRBV6-1 and TRBJ1-3; 7 bases are shared with TRBD1. The V segment lost 3 bases and the J segment 0 bases; nucleotides outside the gene matches: 2. Germline V gene sequence: CDR1 MNHNS, CDR2 SASEGT. The CDR3 extends over 15 amino acids. DNA of the CDR3: TGTGCCAGCAGTGAGGGACAGCTCTCTGGAAACACCATATATTTT. Protein sequence: CASSEGQLSGNTIYF.

The chain carries TRBV20-1 and TRBJ1-2, with D maybe TRBD1 (6 bases). Germline-derived CDR1 and CDR2 are DFQATT and SNEGSKA (reference sequence). CDR3 length: 13 residues. Trimming took off 3 bases at V and 6 bases at J, with 14 bases between the two ends. CDR3 sequence reads: CSASPLRGDGYTF. CDR3 nucleotide sequence: TGCAGTGCTAGTCCCCTCAGGGGAGATGGCTACACCTTC.

CDR3 amino acids: CASSEVQGAYNEQFF. The DNA for the CDR3 is TGTGCCAGCAGTGAAGTCCAGGGGGCCTACAATGAGCAGTTCTTC. The chain is built from TRBV6-1 and TRBJ2-1; 7 bases align to TRBD1. This CDR3 has 15 amino acids. Trimming removed 1 base from V and 2 bases from J; junction bases left unmatched: 2. CDR1 MNHNS and CDR2 SASEGT come from the germline V gene.

Note on this clone: This specimen includes other DNA sequences encoding the same CDR3. V gene TRBV6-1 combines with J gene TRBJ2-5; 12 bases map to TRBD2. The CDR3 runs 15 residues. CDR1 and CDR2 (germline): MNHNS, SASEGT. V trimming: 2 bases; J trimming: 2 bases; junction bases outside the gene matches: 0. The CDR3 reads CASSELAGGQETQYF. CDR3 nucleotides: TGTGCCAGCAGTGAACTAGCGGGAGGGCAAGAGACCCAGTACTTC.

V gene TRBV4-3 combines with J gene TRBJ2-5, with D unresolved. Trimming removed 3 bases from V and 5 bases from J, with 10 bases in between. This CDR3 is built from 13 residues. The V gene's germline CDR1 is LGHNA and CDR2 YSLEER. The CDR3 region is CASSQRSEETQYF. In nucleotides, the CDR3 is TGCGCCAGCAGCCAGCGGTCCGAGGAGACCCAGTACTTC.

The chain recombines TRBV28 with TRBJ1-2; weak D call: TRBD1 (5 bases). The CDR3 is 15 amino acids. Germline V gene data show CDR1 as MDHEN and CDR2 as SYDVKM. V lost 7 bases and J 7 bases, leaving 22 bases between the germline ends. In DNA form, the CDR3 reads TGTGCCAGCACCGTTTACGGGGGGAAAGAGGGTGGCTACACCTTC. Encoded protein: CASTVYGGKEGGYTF.

This chain uses TRBV11-2 with TRBJ2-1; 10 bases are shared with TRBD1. After removal of 3 bases from V and 15 bases from J, the junction contained 14 bases not matched to a gene. Germline-derived CDR1 and CDR2 are SGHAT and FQNNGV. The CDR3 length is 15 residues. CDR3 loop: CASSLGDRGSHSLFF. DNA of the CDR3: TGTGCCAGCAGCTTGGGGGACAGGGGTTCTCATAGCTTGTTCTTC. The full variable domain, its missing parts supplied by reference TRBV11-2 and TRBJ2-1, is EAGVAQSPRYKIIEKRQSVAFWCNPISGHATLYWYQQILGQGPKLLIQFQNNGVVDDSQLPKDRFSAERLKGVDSTLKIQPAKLEDSAVYLCASSLGDRGSHSLFFGPGTRLTVL.

This chain uses TRBV19 with TRBJ1-1, with D hard to call. V dropped 1 base and J dropped 6 bases, with 6 bases sitting between them. Germline CDR1 and CDR2: LNHDA and SQIVND (reference sequence). The CDR3 is made up of 12 amino acids. The CDR3 coding sequence is TGTGCCAGTAGTATAGGAGGGTCTGAAGCTTTCTTT. This sequence encodes CASSIGGSEAFF. Using reference TRBV19 and TRBJ1-1 for the parts outside the CDR3, the full variable domain is DGGITQSPKYLFRKEGQNVTLSCEQNLNHDAMYWYRQDPGQGLRLIYYSQIVNDFQKGDIAEGYSVSREKKESFPLTVTSAQKNPTAFYLCASSIGGSEAFFGQGTRLTVV.

The chain uses TRBV5-1 and TRBJ2-7; tentative D call: TRBD1 (5 bases). Trimming removed 1 base at V and 0 bases at J, with 14 bases between. The CDR3 sequence is 16 residues long. Germline-derived CDR1 and CDR2 are SGHRS and YFSETQ. The CDR3 is CASSLKTQESSYEQYF. The CDR3 DNA reads as TGCGCCAGCAGCTTGAAAACACAGGAGAGCTCCTACGAGCAGTACTTC.

The V gene is TRBV7-2, the J gene TRBJ2-5; the D is unclear. V dropped 1 base and J dropped 5 bases, with 8 bases sitting between them. Germline assignment: CDR1 SGHTA and CDR2 FQGNSA. The CDR3 length is 13 residues. In DNA form, the CDR3 reads TGTGCCAGCAGCTTAGGGCTGGGGGAGACCCAGTACTTC. Protein product: CASSLGLGETQYF.

The genes are TRBV9 and TRBJ2-5; 14 bases map to TRBD2. This CDR3 region has 18 residues. Germline CDR1 SGDLS, CDR2 YYNGEE. V was pared by 4 bases and J by 5 bases, with 13 bases of the junction left unmatched. CDR3 coding DNA: TGTGCCAGCAGCCCCTCCCCGGGGACTAGCGGGGGCGCGGAGACCCAGTACTTC. Its translation is CASSPSPGTSGGAETQYF. The full variable domain, rest sourced from reference TRBV9 and TRBJ2-5, is DSGVTQTPKHLITATGQRVTLRCSPRSGDLSVYWYQQSLDQGLQFLIQYYNGEERAKGNILERFSAQQFPDLHSELNLSSLELGDSALYFCASSPSPGTSGGAETQYFGPGTRLLVL.

The count of this clone is one. The chain combines TRBV6-1 with TRBJ2-7, with 12 bases lining up with TRBD1. The length of the CDR3 is 18 residues. V shed 0 bases, J shed 7 bases, and the junction held 13 bases outside the gene matches. Germline loops: CDR1 MNHNS, CDR2 SASEGT. CDR3 amino acids: CASSEATVGDRGRGEQYF. The CDR3 bases are TGTGCCAGCAGTGAAGCAACAGTCGGGGACAGGGGGCGCGGAGAGCAGTACTTC.

The rearrangement uses TRBV7-2 and TRBJ1-2; 10 bases line up with TRBD1. Germline-derived CDR1 and CDR2 are SGHTA and FQGNSA. Losses at the gene ends were 4 bases for V and 5 bases for J; bases not matched to a gene: 4. CDR3 length: 14 residues. The DNA of the CDR3 is TGTGCCAGCAGCTCGGACAGGGGGTGGTATGGCTACACCTTC. This encodes CASSSDRGWYGYTF.

This chain joins TRBV14 and TRBJ1-6; TRBD1 aligns across 7 bases. CDR3 length: 16 amino acids. Germline V CDR1 and CDR2: SGHDN, FVKESK. With V trimmed by 4 bases and J by 6 bases, 9 bases remained unmatched. CDR3 in DNA: TGTGCCAGCAGCCTGACAGGGCCAACCGGTAATTCACCCCTCCACTTT. Residues: CASSLTGPTGNSPLHF.

This clone appeared a few times. The chain joins TRBV29-1 to TRBJ1-1; D is ambiguous. This CDR3 contains 15 residues. Germline lookup yields CDR1 SQVTM and CDR2 ANQGSEA. Trimming shortened V by 1 base and J by 2 bases, and 14 bases separated the two germline ends. CDR3 loop: CSVEGPRGLNTEAFF. The CDR3 DNA reads as TGCAGCGTTGAAGGACCCCGGGGTTTAAACACTGAAGCTTTCTTT.

V gene TRBV5-1 combines with J gene TRBJ1-1; D might be TRBD1 (6 bases). The CDR3 is 15 residues long. Trimming shortened V by 4 bases and J by 0 bases, and 13 bases separated the two germline ends. Germline V gene lookup returns CDR1 SGHRS and CDR2 YFSETQ. The CDR3 DNA reads TGCGCCAGCAGCCAAAACACAGGGCTGAACACTGAAGCTTTCTTT. This encodes CASSQNTGLNTEAFF.

In its sample, this clone was seen a few times. V is TRBV4-3 and J is TRBJ2-3; 9 bases are a match to TRBD2. The V and J ends lost 4 bases and 6 bases, in that order; junction bases with no gene match: 14. The CDR3 sequence is 17 residues long. Germline V gene data show CDR1 as LGHNA and CDR2 as YSLEER. DNA of the CDR3: TGCGCCAGCAGCCCAGCCCAGGGCGGGGGGGCTACCGATACGCAGTATTTT. Amino acids: CASSPAQGGGATDTQYF.

The J gene is TRBJ2-1, the V gene TRBV4-2, with D perhaps given as TRBD1 or TRBD2 (5 bases each). Trimming took off 1 base at V and 7 bases at J, with 14 bases between the two ends. The CDR3 contains 15 residues. Germline CDR1 reads LGHNA; CDR2 reads YNFKEQ. The CDR3 region is CASSQGAEGWNEQFF. The CDR3 region has the DNA TGTGCCAGCAGCCAAGGGGCCGAGGGGTGGAATGAGCAGTTCTTC.

The chain recombines TRBV11-2 with TRBJ1-2, with 7 bases that match TRBD1. CDR3 length equals 16 residues. V dropped 1 base and J dropped 5; count of bases not matched to a gene: 10. Germline values: CDR1 SGHAT, CDR2 FQNNGV. The CDR3 loop reads CASSLVATGDLYGYTF. CDR3 DNA: TGTGCCAGCAGCTTAGTAGCTACAGGGGACCTTTATGGCTACACCTTC.

The chain employs TRBV6-6 and TRBJ2-5, with 8 positions matching TRBD1. Trimming took 7 bases from V and 5 from J; bases not matched to a gene: 6. The CDR3 has 13 amino acids. Germline V CDR1 and CDR2: MNHNY, SVGAGI (reference sequence). The CDR3 here is CASTLTGGETQYF. The CDR3 DNA sequence: TGTGCCAGCACCCTCACAGGGGGGGAGACCCAGTACTTC.

The genes are TRBV11-2 and TRBJ2-3; 7 bases fit TRBD2. The CDR3 runs 16 residues. Trimming took 2 bases from V and 5 from J; bases not matched to a gene: 10. CDR1 is SGHAT, CDR2 FQNNGV, per germline. This chain's CDR3 is CASSLPGGSLEDTQYF. CDR3 bases: TGTGCCAGCAGCTTACCGGGGGGATCGTTAGAAGATACGCAGTATTTT.

The chain uses TRBV5-1 and TRBJ2-1, with D possibly being TRBD2 (7 bases). Trimming stripped 5 bases from V and 7 bases from J, with 19 bases between. Germline V gives CDR1 SGHRS, CDR2 YFSETQ. This CDR3 is built from 15 residues. This CDR3 is CASRGAGGRRNEQFF. Here the CDR3 DNA reads TGCGCCAGCAGGGGGGCCGGGGGGCGAAGGAATGAGCAGTTCTTC.

For this clone: The junction departs from germline at one end; a sequencing error may be responsible. The rearrangement links TRBV9 to TRBJ2-4; perhaps TRBD1 as D (5 bases). Germline V gene data show CDR1 as SGDLS and CDR2 as YYNGEE. The CDR3 is made up of 12 amino acids. This chain's CDR3 is CASSVEGNNLVF. Written as DNA, the CDR3 is TGTGCCAGCAGCGTAGAGGGGAACAATCTAGTCTTC.

This chain links TRBV19 with TRBJ2-3, with TRBD1 matching over 8 bases. J gave up 3 bases and V 6 bases, and 20 bases lay outside the gene matches. Germline V lookup: CDR1 LNHDA, CDR2 SQIVND (reference sequence). The CDR3 runs to 19 residues. The CDR3 region has the DNA TGTGCCAGTAGAGAGATCGGGATGGGTAGGACAGGGATGACAGATACGCAGTATTTT. Translating it yields CASREIGMGRTGMTDTQYF.

This chain uses TRBV18 with TRBJ2-7; 9 nucleotides align to TRBD1. The CDR3 runs 15 residues. Looked up from germline, CDR1 is KGHSH and CDR2 is LQKENI. The V gene end was trimmed by 3 bases and the J gene end by 2 bases; junction bases not matched to a gene: 5. The CDR3 DNA sequence: TGTGCCAGCTCACCCACGGGACAGGGCCCCTACGAGCAGTACTTC. It specifies CASSPTGQGPYEQYF.

The gene calls are TRBV7-9 and TRBJ1-2, with D unclear. Germline CDR1 is SEHNR and CDR2 is FQNEAQ (reference sequence). The V and J ends lost 5 bases and 8 bases respectively, with 6 bases between them. This CDR3 has 10 amino acids. The DNA of the CDR3 is TGTGCCAGCAGCCCGCCCGGCTACACCTTC. Residues: CASSPPGYTF.